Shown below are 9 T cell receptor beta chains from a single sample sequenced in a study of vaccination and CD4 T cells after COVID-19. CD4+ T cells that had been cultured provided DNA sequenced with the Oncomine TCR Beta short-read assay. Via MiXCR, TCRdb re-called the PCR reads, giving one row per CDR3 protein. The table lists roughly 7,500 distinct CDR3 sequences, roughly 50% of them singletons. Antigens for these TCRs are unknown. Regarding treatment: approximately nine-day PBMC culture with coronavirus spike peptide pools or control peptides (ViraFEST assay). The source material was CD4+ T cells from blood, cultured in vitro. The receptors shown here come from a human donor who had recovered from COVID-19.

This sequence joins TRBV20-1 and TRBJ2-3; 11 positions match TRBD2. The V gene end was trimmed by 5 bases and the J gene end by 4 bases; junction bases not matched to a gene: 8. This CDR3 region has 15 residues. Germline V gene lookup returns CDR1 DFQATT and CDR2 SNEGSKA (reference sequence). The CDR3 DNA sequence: TGCAGTGCTGTCAAGACTAGCGGGACGTCAGATACGCAGTATTTT. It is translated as CSAVKTSGTSDTQYF.

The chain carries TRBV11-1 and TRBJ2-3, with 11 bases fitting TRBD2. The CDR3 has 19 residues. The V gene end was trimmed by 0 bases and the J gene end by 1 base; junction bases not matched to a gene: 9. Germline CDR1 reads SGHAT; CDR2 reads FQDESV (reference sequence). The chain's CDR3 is CASSLALLAGDPRTDTQYF. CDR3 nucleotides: TGTGCCAGCAGCTTAGCTTTACTAGCGGGAGACCCCCGCACAGATACGCAGTATTTT.

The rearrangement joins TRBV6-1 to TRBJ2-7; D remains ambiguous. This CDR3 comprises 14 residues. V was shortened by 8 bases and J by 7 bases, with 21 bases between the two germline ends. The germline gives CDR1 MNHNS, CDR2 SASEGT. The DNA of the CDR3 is TGTGCCAGCGGGTACATGGGTCTTAGGTGGGAGCAGTACTTC. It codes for CASGYMGLRWEQYF.

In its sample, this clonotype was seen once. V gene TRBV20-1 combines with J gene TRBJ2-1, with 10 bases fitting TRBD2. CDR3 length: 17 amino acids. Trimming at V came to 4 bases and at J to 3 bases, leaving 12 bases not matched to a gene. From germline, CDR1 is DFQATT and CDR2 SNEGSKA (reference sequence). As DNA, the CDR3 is TGCAGTGCTAAAGCAGGAGCTAGCGGGAGCCACTACAATGAGCAGTTCTTC. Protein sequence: CSAKAGASGSHYNEQFF.

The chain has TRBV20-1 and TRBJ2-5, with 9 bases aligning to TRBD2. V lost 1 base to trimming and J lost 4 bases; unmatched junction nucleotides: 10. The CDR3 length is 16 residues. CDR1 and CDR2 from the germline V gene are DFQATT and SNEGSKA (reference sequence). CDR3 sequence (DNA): TGCAGTGCTAGAGTGGCGTCTAGCGGGATTGGAGAGACCCAGTACTTC. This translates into CSARVASSGIGETQYF.

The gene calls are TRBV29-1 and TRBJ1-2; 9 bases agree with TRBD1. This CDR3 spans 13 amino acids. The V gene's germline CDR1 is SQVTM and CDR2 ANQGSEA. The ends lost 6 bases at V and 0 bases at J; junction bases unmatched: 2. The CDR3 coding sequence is TGCAGCGTGGGGACAGGGCCTAACTATGGCTACACCTTC. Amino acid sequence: CSVGTGPNYGYTF. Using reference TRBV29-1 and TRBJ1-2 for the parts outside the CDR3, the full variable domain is SAVISQKPSRDICQRGTSLTIQCQVDSQVTMMFWYRQQPGQSLTLIATANQGSEATYESGFVIDKFPISRPNLTFSTLTVSNMSPEDSSIYLCSVGTGPNYGYTFGSGTRLTVV.

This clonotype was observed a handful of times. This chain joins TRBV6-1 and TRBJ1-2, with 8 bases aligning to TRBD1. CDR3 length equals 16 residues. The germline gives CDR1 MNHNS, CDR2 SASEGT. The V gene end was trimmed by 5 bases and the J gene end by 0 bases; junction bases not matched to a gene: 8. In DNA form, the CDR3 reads TGTGCCAGCAGTAAACTGACAGGGGTAGCTAACTATGGCTACACCTTC. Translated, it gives CASSKLTGVANYGYTF.

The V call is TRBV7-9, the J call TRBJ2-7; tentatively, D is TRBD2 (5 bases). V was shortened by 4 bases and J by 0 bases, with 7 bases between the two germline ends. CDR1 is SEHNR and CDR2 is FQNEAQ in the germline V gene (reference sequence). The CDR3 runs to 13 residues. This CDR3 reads CASSSGSSYEQYF. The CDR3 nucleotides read TGTGCCAGCAGCTCGGGGTCCTCCTACGAGCAGTACTTC.

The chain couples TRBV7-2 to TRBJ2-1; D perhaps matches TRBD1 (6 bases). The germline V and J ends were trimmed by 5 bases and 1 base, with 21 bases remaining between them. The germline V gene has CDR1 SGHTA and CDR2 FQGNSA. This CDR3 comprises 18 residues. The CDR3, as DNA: TGTGCCAGCAGCATGGGGGCGGCCCTAGTTAGGTCCTACAATGAGCAGTTCTTC. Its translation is CASSMGAALVRSYNEQFF.